This T cell receptor (beta chain) is drawn from a study of tumour-infiltrating T cells in Burkitt lymphoma. Study-wide background: Survival, overall and progression-free, tracked with productive clonality.

TCRdb's table, derived via immunoSEQ multiplex PCR, lists solely in-frame clones and lacks some. The sample lists just under 8,000 clones; more than 65% were seen once. V gave up 5 bases and J gave up 3 bases, with 8 bases separating them. This CDR3 comprises 11 residues. CDR1 is DFQATT and CDR2 is SNEGSKA in the germline V gene (reference sequence). This TCR derives from a human donor with diffuse large B-cell lymphoma. Sequenced: tumor tissue. The V gene is TRBV20-1, the J gene TRBJ2-7; no definite D call. CDR3: CSARRNYEQYF. Written as DNA, the CDR3 is TGCAGTGCTCGAAGGAACTACGAGCAGTACTTC.